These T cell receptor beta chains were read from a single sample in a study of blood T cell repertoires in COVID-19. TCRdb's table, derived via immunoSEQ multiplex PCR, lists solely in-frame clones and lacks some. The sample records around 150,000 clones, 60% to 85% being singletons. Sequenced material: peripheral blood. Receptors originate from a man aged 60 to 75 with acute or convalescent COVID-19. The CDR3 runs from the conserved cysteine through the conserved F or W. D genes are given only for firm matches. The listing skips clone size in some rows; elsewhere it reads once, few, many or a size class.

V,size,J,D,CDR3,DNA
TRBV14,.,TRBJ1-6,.,CASSQDLRYNSPLHF,TGTGCCAGCAGCCAAGATCTACGGTATAATTCACCCCTCCACTTT
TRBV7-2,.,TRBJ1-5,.,CASSNLIRGQPQHF,TGTGCCAGCAGCAACCTCATCAGGGGTCAGCCCCAGCATTTT
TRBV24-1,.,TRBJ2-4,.,CATSDSADGGLAKNIQYF,TGTGCCACCAGTGATTCGGCAGACGGGGGGCTAGCCAAAAACATTCAGTACTTC
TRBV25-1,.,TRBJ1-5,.,CASSEWGLNQPQHF,TGTGCCAGCAGTGAATGGGGGCTCAATCAGCCCCAGCATTTT
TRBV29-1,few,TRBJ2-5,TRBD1,CSVRVGTGGRETQYF,TGCAGCGTCCGCGTAGGGACAGGGGGCCGGGAGACCCAGTACTTC
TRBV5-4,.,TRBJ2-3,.,CASSSGLPTDTQYF,TGTGCCAGCAGCTCGGGACTGCCCACAGATACGCAGTATTTT
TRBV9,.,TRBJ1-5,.,CASSVEGGVGQPQHF,TGTGCCAGCAGCGTGGAAGGGGGAGTAGGTCAGCCCCAGCATTTT
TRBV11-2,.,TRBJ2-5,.,CASSPRHGQGRTETQYF,TGTGCCAGCAGTCCCCGCCACGGCCAGGGTAGGACAGAGACCCAGTACTTC
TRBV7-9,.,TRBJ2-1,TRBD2,CASSLGRGTSGHNEQFF,TGTGCCAGCAGCTTAGGTCGGGGGACTAGCGGCCACAATGAGCAGTTCTTC
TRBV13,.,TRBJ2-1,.,CASSSGQHYNEQFF,TGTGCCAGCAGCAGTGGACAGCACTACAATGAGCAGTTCTTC
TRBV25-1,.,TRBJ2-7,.,CASSRRRDEQYF,TGTGCCAGCAGTCGGAGGAGGGACGAGCAGTACTTC
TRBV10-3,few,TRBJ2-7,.,CAISDDTGIYEQYF,TGTGCCATCAGTGACGATACAGGTATCTACGAGCAGTACTTC
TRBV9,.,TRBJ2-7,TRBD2,CASSGGTSFYEQYF,TGTGCCAGCAGCGGGGGGACTAGCTTCTACGAGCAGTACTTC
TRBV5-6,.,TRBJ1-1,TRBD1,CASSFDRGNTEAFF,TGTGCCAGCAGCTTTGACAGGGGGAACACTGAAGCTTTCTTT
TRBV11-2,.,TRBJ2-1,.,CASSYFSGKGEQFF,TGTGCCAGCAGTTATTTCTCAGGGAAAGGTGAGCAGTTCTTC
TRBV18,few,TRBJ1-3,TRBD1,CASSPGGQVLSGNTIYF,TGTGCCAGCTCACCAGGTGGACAGGTTCTCTCTGGAAACACCATATATTTT
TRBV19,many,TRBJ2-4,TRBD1,CASSIRGQSPPLYLNLAKNIQYF,TGTGCCAGTAGTATCCGGGGACAGAGCCCACCCTTATACCTGAATCTAGCCAAAAACATTCAGTACTTC
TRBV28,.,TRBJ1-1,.,CASSFQGTNTEAFF,TGTGCCAGCAGTTTCCAGGGGACGAACACTGAAGCTTTCTTT
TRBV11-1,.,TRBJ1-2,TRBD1,CASSPGGIYGYTF,TGTGCCAGCAGCCCAGGGGGAATCTATGGCTACACCTTC
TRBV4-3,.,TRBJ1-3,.,CASSQDTGTGNTIYF,TGCGCCAGCAGCCAAGATACCGGGACTGGAAACACCATATATTTT
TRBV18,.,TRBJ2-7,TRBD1,CASSPGTAYEQYF,TGTGCCAGCTCACCCGGGACAGCCTACGAGCAGTACTTC
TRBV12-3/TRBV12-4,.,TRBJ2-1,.,CASSFYRNEQFF,TGTGCCAGCAGTTTTTACAGAAATGAGCAGTTCTTC
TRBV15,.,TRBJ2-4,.,CATSRGGEPSSLAKNIQYF,TGTGCCACCAGCAGAGGGGGGGAGCCCTCAAGCCTAGCCAAAAACATTCAGTACTTC
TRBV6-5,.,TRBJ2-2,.,CASSYTATGELFF,TGTGCCAGCAGTTACACAGCTACCGGGGAGCTGTTTTTT
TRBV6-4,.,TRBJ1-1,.,CASSEAPETEAFF,TGTGCCAGCAGTGAGGCCCCGGAGACTGAAGCTTTCTTT
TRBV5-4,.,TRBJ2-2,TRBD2,CASSFPTSAGGGELFF,TGTGCCAGCAGCTTCCCTACTAGCGCCGGGGGCGGGGAGCTGTTTTTT
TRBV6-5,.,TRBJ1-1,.,CASLRGSNTEAFF,TGTGCCAGCCTTAGGGGTTCGAACACTGAAGCTTTCTTT
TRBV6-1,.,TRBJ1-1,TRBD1,CASSDKGQGKGEAFF,TGTGCCAGCAGTGATAAGGGACAGGGTAAGGGTGAAGCTTTCTTT
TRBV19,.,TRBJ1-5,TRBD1,CASSPPGQGTQPQHF,TGTGCCAGTAGTCCGCCGGGACAGGGAACCCAGCCCCAGCATTTT
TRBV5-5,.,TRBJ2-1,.,CASRSGTTGSSYNEQFF,TGTGCCAGCAGATCAGGGACCACCGGGAGCTCCTACAATGAGCAGTTCTTC
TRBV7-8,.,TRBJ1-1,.,CASSATGSNTEAFF,TGTGCCAGCAGCGCCACAGGGTCGAACACTGAAGCTTTCTTT
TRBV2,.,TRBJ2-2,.,CASSLGQHGELFF,TGTGCCAGCAGTCTTGGACAGCACGGGGAGCTGTTTTTT
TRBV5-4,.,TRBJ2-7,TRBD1,CASSVTRGLGEQYF,TGTGCCAGCAGCGTAACCAGGGGGCTGGGGGAGCAGTACTTC
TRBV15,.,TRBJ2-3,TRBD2,CATSRERGVIGDTQYF,TGTGCCACCAGCAGAGAGCGGGGGGTAATTGGAGATACGCAGTATTTT
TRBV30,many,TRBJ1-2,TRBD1,CAWSVQGIMHGYTF,TGTGCCTGGAGTGTACAGGGGATTATGCATGGCTACACCTTC
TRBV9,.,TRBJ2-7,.,CASSANQGPFYEQYF,TGTGCCAGCAGCGCCAACCAGGGCCCTTTCTACGAGCAGTACTTC
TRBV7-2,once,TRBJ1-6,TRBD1,CASSPGTASSYNSPLHF,TGTGCCAGCAGCCCGGGGACAGCGAGCTCCTATAATTCACCCCTCCACTTT
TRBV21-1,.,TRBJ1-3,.,CASSKGDRGSGNTIYF,TGTGCCAGCAGCAAAGGGGACAGGGGTTCTGGAAACACCATATATTTT
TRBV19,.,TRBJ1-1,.,CASSIGLLNTEAFF,TGTGCCAGTAGTATTGGGCTCCTGAACACTGAAGCTTTCTTT
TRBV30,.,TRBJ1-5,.,CAWSPPVRGGVQPQHF,TGTGCCTGGAGTCCACCGGTTCGGGGGGGCGTACAGCCCCAGCATTTT
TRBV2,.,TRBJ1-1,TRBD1,CASSDPGQRNTEAFF,TGTGCCAGCAGTGACCCGGGACAGAGGAACACTGAAGCTTTCTTT
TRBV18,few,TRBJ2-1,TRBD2,CASSPRTSGGFNGDEQFF,TGTGCCAGCTCACCCCGGACTAGCGGGGGTTTCAACGGGGATGAGCAGTTCTTC
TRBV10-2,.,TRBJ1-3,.,CAAGDSYSGNTIYF,TGCGCCGCCGGCGACAGCTACTCTGGAAACACCATATATTTT
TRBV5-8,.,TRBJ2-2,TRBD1,CASSLTQGAQGTGELFF,TGTGCCAGCAGCTTGACTCAGGGGGCCCAGGGCACCGGGGAGCTGTTTTTT
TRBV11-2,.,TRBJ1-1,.,CASSLKFKGRPEAFF,TGTGCCAGCAGCTTAAAATTTAAAGGGAGGCCTGAAGCTTTCTTT
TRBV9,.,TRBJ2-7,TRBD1,CASSPPTGEDEQYF,TGTGCCAGCAGCCCGCCGACAGGGGAGGACGAGCAGTACTTC
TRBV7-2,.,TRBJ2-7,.,CASRGGTAVHEQYF,TGTGCCAGCAGAGGCGGGACAGCAGTCCACGAGCAGTACTTC
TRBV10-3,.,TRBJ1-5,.,CAISDSVQPQHF,TGTGCCATCAGTGACTCCGTTCAGCCCCAGCATTTT
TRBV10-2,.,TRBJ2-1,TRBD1,CASSDRGTGNEQFF,TGCGCCAGCAGTGACAGGGGGACCGGAAATGAGCAGTTCTTC
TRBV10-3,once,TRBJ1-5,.,CAISRLGGNQPQHF,TGTGCCATCAGCCGTCTCGGGGGGAATCAGCCCCAGCATTTT
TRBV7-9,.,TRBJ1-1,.,CASSLEREGAFF,TGTGCCAGCAGCTTAGAAAGGGAGGGGGCTTTCTTT
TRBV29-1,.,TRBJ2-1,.,CSVVRDSNEQFF,TGCAGCGTGGTGCGGGACTCCAATGAGCAGTTCTTC
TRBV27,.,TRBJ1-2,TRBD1,CASSLRTGGVDGYTF,TGTGCCAGCAGTCTACGGACAGGGGGAGTGGATGGCTACACCTTC
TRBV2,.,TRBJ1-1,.,CASSEVRKYAEAFF,TGTGCCAGCAGTGAGGTCAGAAAGTACGCTGAAGCTTTCTTT